This T cell receptor beta chain is from a study of blood T cells in healthy people across ages. Whole-study findings and limits: Relative to aged donors, long-lived donors carried more naive CD4+ cells and displayed higher diversity. It was held that diversity estimates obtained from one million T cells represented underestimates.

The V segment lost 5 bases and the J segment 7 bases; nucleotides outside the gene matches: 23. This CDR3 has 18 residues. Concerning this clonotype itself: The antigen remains undetermined.

Using a J-beta primer mix together with a sample-barcoded 5' primer, a second PCR was run for 7 to 11 cycles. The authors tagged each cDNA molecule using a template-switch adaptor with 12 random nucleotides. TCRdb redid the calling of the 5' RACE reads with MiXCR, one entry per CDR3 protein. The sample consists of over a million distinct CDR3 sequences, less than 45% of them appearing once. V gene TRBV12-3 or TRBV12-4 combines with J gene TRBJ2-7; 7 bases fit TRBD2. The sequenced material came from blood. The clonotype originates from a woman aged 18-35 years in good health. The CDR3 DNA reads as TGTGCCAGCAGTATCAAGGCCCGGGGGGATGAGGCATACAATGAGCAGTACTTC. Its translation: CASSIKARGDEAYNEQYF.